This T cell receptor (beta chain) is drawn from a study of CD8+CD57+ T cells in acquired aplastic anemia. The overall study: Quantities of DNA derived from sorted CD4+ and CD8+ cells averaged approximately 3.5 ug. Study results and caveats: Fewer than 35 shared CD8+ CDR3s appeared highly expressed within patients' immunodominant clones. CD8+ Simpson's diversity showed no significant patient-control difference.

Individuals selected for sequencing had exhibited CD8+CD57+ cell expansion on flow cytometry. There was no therapy given to any patient before the blood sampling took place. TCR beta VDJ and CDR3 profiling used genomic DNA as template. MiXCR was run by TCRdb on the reads, yielding one entry per CDR3 protein. The sample includes 160,000 or so distinct CDR3 sequences, 45% to 50% of them seen just once. Germline V lookup: CDR1 SGHKS, CDR2 YYEKEE (reference sequence). The V segment lost 5 bases and the J segment 3 bases; nucleotides outside the gene matches: 9. The CDR3 has 15 residues. This clonotype was picked up many times. Antigen unknown.

The sample was sorted CD4+, CD8+, or CD8+CD57+ T cells (not recorded which) from PBMCs. This chain uses TRBV5-5 with TRBJ2-3, with 7 bases identical to TRBD1. The sequence came from a human donor with aplastic anemia. CDR3 DNA sequence: TGTGCCAGCAGTGTGGGACAGTTACGAACAGATACGCAGTATTTT. It encodes CASSVGQLRTDTQYF.